This T cell receptor (beta chain) is drawn from a study of T cells in Graves' hyperthyroidism and ophthalmopathy. Study overall: The authors collected peripheral blood at initial diagnosis, before any treatment. Overall study results and limits: It was a median about 6 months before onset that the model predicted ophthalmopathy.

This clonotype has a handful of counts. Its antigen remains unknown. The source material, RNA transcripts, was used to amplify TCR beta CDR3 regions. The TCR CDR3 first-round RT-PCR relied on the HTBI primer set. TCRdb re-called the multiplex PCR reads with MiXCR, one entry per CDR3 protein. The sample lists hundreds of thousands of distinct CDR3 sequences; 15% to 20% were seen once. Diagnoses were established using clinical symptoms, serum thyroxine and TRAb, thyroid ultrasound and orbital computed tomography. The sample consisted of blood. The sequence was obtained from a man in his forties or fifties with Graves' ophthalmopathy.

The CDR3 protein is CASSVTSGRFDEQFF. The CDR3 DNA reads TGCGCCAGCAGTGTGACTAGCGGGAGGTTCGATGAGCAGTTCTTC. The J gene is TRBJ2-1, the V gene TRBV5-1, with 13 bases matching TRBD2. Germline V gene lookup returns CDR1 SGHRS and CDR2 YFSETQ. The CDR3 consists of 15 residues. V trimming: 5 bases; J trimming: 8 bases; junction bases outside the gene matches: 7. Full variable domain (missing parts from reference TRBV5-1 and TRBJ2-1): KAGVTQTPRYLIKTRGQQVTLSCSPISGHRSVSWYQQTPGQGLQFLFEYFSETQRNKGNFPGRFSGRQFSNSRSEMNVSTLELGDSALYLCASSVTSGRFDEQFFGPGTRLTVL.